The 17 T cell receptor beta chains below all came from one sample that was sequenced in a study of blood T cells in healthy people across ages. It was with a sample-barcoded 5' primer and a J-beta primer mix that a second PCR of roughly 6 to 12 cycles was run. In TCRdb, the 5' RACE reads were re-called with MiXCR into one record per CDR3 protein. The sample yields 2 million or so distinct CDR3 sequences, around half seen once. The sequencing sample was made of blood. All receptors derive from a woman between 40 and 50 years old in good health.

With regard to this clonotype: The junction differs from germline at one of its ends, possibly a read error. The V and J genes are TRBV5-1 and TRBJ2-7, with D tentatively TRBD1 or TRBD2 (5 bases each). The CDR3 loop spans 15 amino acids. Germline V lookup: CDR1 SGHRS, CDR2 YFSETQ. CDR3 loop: CAGSLAGTQTYEQYF. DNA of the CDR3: TGCGCCGGCAGCCTAGCCGGGACGCAAACCTACGAGCAGTACTTC.

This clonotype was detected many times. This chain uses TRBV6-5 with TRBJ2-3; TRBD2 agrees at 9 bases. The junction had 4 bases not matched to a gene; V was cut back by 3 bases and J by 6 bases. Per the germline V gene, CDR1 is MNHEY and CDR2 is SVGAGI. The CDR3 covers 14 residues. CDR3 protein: CASSYGGGADTQYF. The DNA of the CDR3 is TGTGCCAGCAGTTATGGCGGGGGGGCCGATACGCAGTATTTT.

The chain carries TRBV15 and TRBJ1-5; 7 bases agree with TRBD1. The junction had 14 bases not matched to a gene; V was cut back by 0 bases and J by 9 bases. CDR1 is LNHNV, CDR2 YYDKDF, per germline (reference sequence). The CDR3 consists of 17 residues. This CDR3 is CATSRDWAGTENLPQHF. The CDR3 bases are TGTGCCACCAGCAGAGATTGGGCCGGGACAGAGAATTTGCCCCAGCATTTT.

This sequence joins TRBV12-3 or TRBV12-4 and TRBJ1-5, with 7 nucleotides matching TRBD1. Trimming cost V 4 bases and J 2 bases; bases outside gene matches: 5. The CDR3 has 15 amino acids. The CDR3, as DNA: TGTGCCAGCAGTTACCTCGGACAGGGCAATCAGCCCCAGCATTTT. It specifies CASSYLGQGNQPQHF.

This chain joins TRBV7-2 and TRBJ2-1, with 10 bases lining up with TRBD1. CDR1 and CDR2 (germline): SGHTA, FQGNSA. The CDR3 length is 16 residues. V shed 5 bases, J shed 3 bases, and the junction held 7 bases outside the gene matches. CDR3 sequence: CASSLRDRGIYNEQFF. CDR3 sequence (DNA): TGTGCCAGCAGCCTCCGGGACAGGGGAATCTACAATGAGCAGTTCTTC.

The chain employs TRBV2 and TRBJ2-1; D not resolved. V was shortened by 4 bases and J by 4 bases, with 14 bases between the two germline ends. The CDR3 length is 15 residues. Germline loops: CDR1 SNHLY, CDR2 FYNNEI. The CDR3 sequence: CASSARGVGYNEQFF. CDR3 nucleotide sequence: TGTGCCAGCAGTGCCCGCGGAGTGGGTTACAATGAGCAGTTCTTC.

The chain's CDR3 is CASSSTSFREVGGYTF. The CDR3, as DNA: TGTGCCAGCAGCTCCACCTCGTTTAGGGAGGTTGGTGGCTACACCTTC. The chain is built from TRBV7-2 and TRBJ1-2, with unresolved D. The germline CDR1 and CDR2 sequences are SGHTA and FQGNSA. There are 16 residues in the CDR3. Trimming shortened V by 4 bases and J by 7 bases, and 22 bases separated the two germline ends.

CDR3 amino acids: CASSLLHNTEAFF. The CDR3 DNA follows: TGCGCCAGCAGCTTGTTACATAACACTGAAGCTTTCTTT. V gene TRBV5-1 combines with J gene TRBJ1-1; D is undetermined. This CDR3 comprises 13 residues. CDR1 and CDR2 from the germline V gene are SGHRS and YFSETQ. V gave up 1 base and J gave up 2 bases, with 6 bases separating them.

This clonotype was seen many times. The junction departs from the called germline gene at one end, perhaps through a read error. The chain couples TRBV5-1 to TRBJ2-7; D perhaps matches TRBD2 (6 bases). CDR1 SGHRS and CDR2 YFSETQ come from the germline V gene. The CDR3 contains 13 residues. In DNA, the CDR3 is TGTGCCAGCAGCTTAGTAGCGGACTACGAGCAGTACTTC. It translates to CASSLVADYEQYF.

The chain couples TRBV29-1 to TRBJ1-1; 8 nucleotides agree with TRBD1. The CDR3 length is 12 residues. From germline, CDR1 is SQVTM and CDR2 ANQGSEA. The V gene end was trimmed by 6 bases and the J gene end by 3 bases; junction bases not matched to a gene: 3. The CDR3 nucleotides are TGCAGCGTAAAACAGGGGGACACTGAAGCTTTCTTT. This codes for CSVKQGDTEAFF. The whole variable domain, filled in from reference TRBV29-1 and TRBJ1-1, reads SAVISQKPSRDICQRGTSLTIQCQVDSQVTMMFWYRQQPGQSLTLIATANQGSEATYESGFVIDKFPISRPNLTFSTLTVSNMSPEDSSIYLCSVKQGDTEAFFGQGTRLTVV.

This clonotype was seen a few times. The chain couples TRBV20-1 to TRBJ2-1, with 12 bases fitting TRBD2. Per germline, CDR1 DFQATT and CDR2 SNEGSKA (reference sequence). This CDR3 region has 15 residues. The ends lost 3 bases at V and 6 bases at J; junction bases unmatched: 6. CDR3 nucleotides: TGCAGTGCTAGTAGCCTAGCGGGGGGGCCCAATGAGCAGTTCTTC. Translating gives CSASSLAGGPNEQFF.

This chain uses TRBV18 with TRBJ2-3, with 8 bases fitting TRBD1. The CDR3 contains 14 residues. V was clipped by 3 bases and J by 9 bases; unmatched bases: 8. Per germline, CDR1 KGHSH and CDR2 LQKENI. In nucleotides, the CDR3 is TGTGCCAGCTCACCGGACGGGTCAGGGGGCACGCAGTATTTT. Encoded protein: CASSPDGSGGTQYF.

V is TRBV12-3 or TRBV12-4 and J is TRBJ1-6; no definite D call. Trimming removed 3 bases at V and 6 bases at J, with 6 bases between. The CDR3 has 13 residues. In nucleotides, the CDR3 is TGTGCCAGCAGTTTTCGGGCTAATTCACCCCTCCACTTT. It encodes CASSFRANSPLHF.

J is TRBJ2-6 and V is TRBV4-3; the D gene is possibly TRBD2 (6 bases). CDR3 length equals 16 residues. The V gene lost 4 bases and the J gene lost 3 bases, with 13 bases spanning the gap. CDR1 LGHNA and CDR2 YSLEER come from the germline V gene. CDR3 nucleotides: TGCGCCAGCAGCCGTGTCCGGGGAGGTGGGGCCAACGTCCTGACTTTC. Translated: CASSRVRGGGANVLTF.

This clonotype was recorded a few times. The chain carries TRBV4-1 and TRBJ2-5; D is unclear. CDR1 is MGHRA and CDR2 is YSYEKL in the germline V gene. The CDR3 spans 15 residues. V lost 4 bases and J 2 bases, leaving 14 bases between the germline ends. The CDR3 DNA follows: TGCGCCAGCAGCCGCCCGGAAATGCGTCAAGAGACCCAGTACTTC. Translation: CASSRPEMRQETQYF.

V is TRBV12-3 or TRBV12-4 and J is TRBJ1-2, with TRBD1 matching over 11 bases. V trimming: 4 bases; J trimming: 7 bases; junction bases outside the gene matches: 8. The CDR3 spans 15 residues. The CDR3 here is CASSWDRGDPTGYTF. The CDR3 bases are TGTGCCAGCAGTTGGGACAGGGGGGATCCTACTGGCTACACCTTC.

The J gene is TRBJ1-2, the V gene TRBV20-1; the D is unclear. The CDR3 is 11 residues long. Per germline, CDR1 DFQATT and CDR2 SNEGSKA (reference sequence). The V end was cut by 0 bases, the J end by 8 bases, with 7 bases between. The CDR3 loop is CSARDARGYTF. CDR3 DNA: TGCAGTGCTAGAGATGCTAGGGGCTACACCTTC.